Each of the 29 T cell receptor beta chains below was sequenced from the same sample in a study of blood T cell repertoires in COVID-19. Sequencing was performed with immunoSEQ multiplex PCR; in TCRdb, only in-frame clones are kept and a portion is missing. The profile shows roughly 460,000 clones, 70% to 90% of them singletons. The sample was peripheral blood. Receptors were obtained from a man between 18 and 29 years old with COVID-19, enrolled during active disease.

The V gene is TRBV5-1, the J gene TRBJ2-7; possible D gene TRBD2, 6 bases. CDR1 is SGHRS and CDR2 is YFSETQ in the germline V gene. The CDR3 spans 13 residues. The V end lost 5 bases, the J end lost 3 bases, and 12 bases lay between the germline ends. CDR3 coding DNA: TGCGCCAGCAGTCGGAGCGGGCACTACGAGCAGTACTTC. It specifies CASSRSGHYEQYF.

The chain recombines TRBV12-5 with TRBJ2-1; 8 nucleotides agree with TRBD1. V was clipped by 6 bases and J by 4 bases; unmatched bases: 8. The germline V gene has CDR1 LGHNT and CDR2 FRNRAP. CDR3 size: 15 residues. CDR3 sequence: CASGPDRGLYNEQFF. Here the CDR3 DNA reads TGTGCTAGTGGGCCAGACAGGGGTTTGTACAATGAGCAGTTCTTC.

This rearrangement joins TRBV5-1 to TRBJ2-1; 9 bases match TRBD1. V lost 1 base and J lost 2; bases outside the gene matches: 10. CDR1 and CDR2 (germline): SGHRS, YFSETQ. The CDR3 is made up of 18 amino acids. This chain's CDR3 is CASSLNYFRTGAYNEQFF. The CDR3 DNA reads as TGCGCCAGCAGCTTGAATTATTTTCGGACAGGGGCCTACAATGAGCAGTTCTTC. The whole variable domain, filled in from reference TRBV5-1 and TRBJ2-1, reads KAGVTQTPRYLIKTRGQQVTLSCSPISGHRSVSWYQQTPGQGLQFLFEYFSETQRNKGNFPGRFSGRQFSNSRSEMNVSTLELGDSALYLCASSLNYFRTGAYNEQFFGPGTRLTVL.

The V gene is TRBV9, the J gene TRBJ2-3, with 8 bases lining up with TRBD2. Germline V gives CDR1 SGDLS, CDR2 YYNGEE. V gave up 0 bases and J gave up 6 bases; unmatched junction bases: 6. The CDR3 runs 15 residues. CDR3 nucleotides: TGTGCCAGCAGCGTAGTCCCCAGCGGGAGTGATACGCAGTATTTT. This encodes CASSVVPSGSDTQYF.

The chain combines TRBV5-6 with TRBJ2-3; 7 bases fit TRBD2. CDR3 length: 18 residues. CDR1 SGHDT and CDR2 YYEEEE come from the germline V gene. Trimming cost V 4 bases and J 1 base; bases outside gene matches: 15. As DNA, the CDR3 is TGTGCCAGCAGCAGCAGGCGGGGGTCGCAGGGACGCACAGATACGCAGTATTTT. It is translated as CASSSRRGSQGRTDTQYF. Full variable domain (missing parts from reference TRBV5-6 and TRBJ2-3): DAGVTQSPTHLIKTRGQQVTLRCSPKSGHDTVSWYQQALGQGPQFIFQYYEEEERQRGNFPDRFSGHQFPNYSSELNVNALLLGDSALYLCASSSRRGSQGRTDTQYFGPGTRLTVL.

The V gene is TRBV19, the J gene TRBJ2-7; TRBD1 is a possible D gene (5 bases). The V gene lost 7 bases and the J gene lost 7 bases, with 14 bases spanning the gap. The germline V gene has CDR1 LNHDA and CDR2 SQIVND (reference sequence). The CDR3 runs to 12 residues. CDR3 sequence reads: CASKGAGKEQYF. CDR3 nucleotides: TGTGCCAGTAAAGGGGCTGGTAAGGAGCAGTACTTC.

The chain couples TRBV10-3 to TRBJ2-3, with D perhaps TRBD2 (5 bases). The V gene lost 8 bases and the J gene lost 4 bases, with 13 bases spanning the gap. CDR1 and CDR2 (germline): ENHRY, SYGVKD. The length of the CDR3 is 13 residues. The CDR3 here is CAIRGAPSDTQYF. CDR3 DNA: TGTGCCATCCGGGGAGCCCCATCAGATACGCAGTATTTT.

The sample holds a few counts of this clone. The V call is TRBV3-1 (or the pseudogene TRBV3-2), the J call TRBJ1-2, with D possibly being TRBD1 (5 bases). CDR1 LGHDT and CDR2 YNNKEL come from the germline V gene (reference sequence). V was cut by 4 bases and J by 6 bases, with 18 bases left in between. The CDR3 totals 15 residues. In DNA form, the CDR3 reads TGTGCCAGCAGCCTACGGACACACGCGGTGGATGGCTACACCTTC. Amino acids: CASSLRTHAVDGYTF.

The gene calls are TRBV4-2 and TRBJ2-2; 10 bases are shared with TRBD2. V was pared by 0 bases and J by 7 bases, with 8 bases of the junction left unmatched. The CDR3 sequence is 17 residues long. The germline CDR1 and CDR2 sequences are LGHNA and YNFKEQ. CDR3 nucleotides: TGTGCCAGCAGCCAAGATCGGAGCGGGGGGGCCTTCGGGGAGCTGTTTTTT. Its translation: CASSQDRSGGAFGELFF.

The J gene is TRBJ1-3, the V gene TRBV7-9; TRBD1 aligns across 10 bases. Germline V gene data show CDR1 as SEHNR and CDR2 as FQNEAQ (reference sequence). V lost 4 bases to trimming and J lost 4 bases; unmatched junction nucleotides: 13. This CDR3 spans 18 amino acids. The CDR3 coding sequence is TGTGCCAGCAGCTCTACTGACTGGACAGGGGGTACCGGAAACACCATATATTTT. This sequence encodes CASSSTDWTGGTGNTIYF. Filled out from reference TRBV7-9 and TRBJ1-3, the complete variable domain reads DTGVSQNPRHKITKRGQNVTFRCDPISEHNRLYWYRQTLGQGPEFLTYFQNEAQLEKSRLLSDRFSAERPKGSFSTLEIQRTEQGDSAMYLCASSSTDWTGGTGNTIYFGEGSWLTVV.

V is TRBV13 and J is TRBJ2-1; 8 bases match TRBD2. The CDR3 loop spans 15 amino acids. Per germline, CDR1 PRHDT and CDR2 FYEKMQ (reference sequence). J gave up 4 bases and V 2 bases, and 4 bases lay outside the gene matches. CDR3 in amino acids: CASSLLVAGYNEQFF. In nucleotides, the CDR3 is TGTGCCAGCAGCTTATTAGTAGCGGGGTACAATGAGCAGTTCTTC.

V gene TRBV27 combines with J gene TRBJ2-7; D call uncertain. V lost 1 base, J lost 6 bases, and 10 bases lay in between. This CDR3 is built from 13 residues. Germline V gene data show CDR1 as MNHEY and CDR2 as SMNVEV (reference sequence). This chain's CDR3 is CASSLFSSTEQYF. Written as DNA, the CDR3 is TGTGCCAGCAGTTTATTTAGCTCCACCGAGCAGTACTTC.

This clone was seen only once. The chain has TRBV6-5 and TRBJ1-2; 8 nucleotides align to TRBD1. Trimming at V came to 2 bases and at J to 7 bases, leaving 6 bases not matched to a gene. In germline, CDR1 is MNHEY, CDR2 SVGAGI. The CDR3 is 14 residues long. CDR3 region: CASSYTGQGAGYTF. The CDR3 DNA follows: TGTGCCAGCAGTTACACCGGACAGGGTGCTGGCTACACCTTC.

This chain joins TRBV24-1 and TRBJ2-5; TRBD2 might be the D (9 bases). Per the germline V gene, CDR1 is KGHDR and CDR2 is SFDVKD. The V end lost 10 bases, the J end lost 1 base, and 21 bases lay between the germline ends. The CDR3 covers 16 residues. Written as DNA, the CDR3 is TGTGCCACAGCAGGGGGCGGCGGGAGGGCCCAAGAGACCCAGTACTTC. Protein: CATAGGGGRAQETQYF.

This sequence joins TRBV7-9 and TRBJ2-2; possible D gene TRBD1, 5 bases. Germline assignment: CDR1 SEHNR and CDR2 FQNEAQ (reference sequence). The length of the CDR3 is 14 residues. The V and J ends lost 2 bases and 1 base respectively, with 5 bases between them. DNA of the CDR3: TGTGCCAGCAGCTTACAGGGGAACACCGGGGAGCTGTTTTTT. Its translation is CASSLQGNTGELFF.

The chain uses TRBV5-4 and TRBJ1-1, with 8 bases fitting TRBD1. CDR1 SGHNT and CDR2 YYREEE come from the germline V gene (reference sequence). This CDR3 contains 14 residues. Unmatched junction bases numbered 8, after V lost 3 bases and J lost 7 bases. The CDR3 DNA follows: TGTGCCAGCAGCTACTACAGGGGGAGCGGTGAAGCTTTCTTT. It is translated as CASSYYRGSGEAFF. The variable domain in full, completed from reference TRBV5-4 and TRBJ1-1, reads ETGVTQSPTHLIKTRGQQVTLRCSSQSGHNTVSWYQQALGQGPQFIFQYYREEENGRGNFPPRFSGLQFPNYSSELNVNALELDDSALYLCASSYYRGSGEAFFGQGTRLTVV.

The CDR3 DNA sequence: TGTGCCAGCAGTTACCGTCGGACAGGGCTAGACTACACCTTC. Amino acids: CASSYRRTGLDYTF. V gene TRBV27 combines with J gene TRBJ1-2; 8 nucleotides line up with TRBD1. From germline, CDR1 is MNHEY and CDR2 SMNVEV (reference sequence). V shed 4 bases and J 10 bases; nucleotides not matched to a gene: 11. The CDR3 has 14 amino acids.

V and J are TRBV5-4 and TRBJ1-6, with D uncertain. Trimming took off 0 bases at V and 7 bases at J, with 8 bases between the two ends. Per germline, CDR1 SGHNT and CDR2 YYREEE (reference sequence). The CDR3 has 14 amino acids. CDR3 in DNA: TGTGCCAGCAGCTTGGCCCCAGAAAATTCACCCCTCCACTTT. It is translated as CASSLAPENSPLHF.

This chain joins TRBV25-1 and TRBJ2-3; TRBD2 matches 13 bases. Germline V gene lookup returns CDR1 MGHDK and CDR2 SYGVNS. The junction had 6 bases not matched to a gene; V was cut back by 4 bases and J by 2 bases. The CDR3 extends over 17 amino acids. CDR3 in amino acids: CASSAPGLAGFTDTQYF. The CDR3, as DNA: TGTGCCAGCAGTGCCCCGGGACTAGCGGGGTTCACAGATACGCAGTATTTT.

The chain joins TRBV7-9 to TRBJ2-7; TRBD1 aligns across 7 bases. Germline lookup yields CDR1 SEHNR and CDR2 FQNEAQ (reference sequence). The CDR3 runs 14 residues. V was clipped by 10 bases and J by 0 bases; unmatched bases: 9. The CDR3 reads CATGSQGSSYEQYF. For the CDR3, the DNA is TGTGCCACCGGGTCACAGGGGAGCTCCTACGAGCAGTACTTC.

The chain couples TRBV18 to TRBJ2-7, with D possibly matching TRBD2 (5 bases). Looked up from germline, CDR1 is KGHSH and CDR2 is LQKENI. V lost 3 bases, J lost 3 bases, and 12 bases lay in between. CDR3 length equals 14 residues. The CDR3 loop is CASSPAGEGYEQYF. The CDR3 DNA is TGTGCCAGCTCACCGGCCGGGGAAGGCTACGAGCAGTACTTC.

This clone was observed a handful of times. The gene calls are TRBV27 and TRBJ1-2, with a weak D call TRBD1 (6 bases). Germline lookup yields CDR1 MNHEY and CDR2 SMNVEV (reference sequence). The length of the CDR3 is 14 residues. Trimming removed 8 bases from V and 4 bases from J, with 17 bases in between. The CDR3 DNA reads as TGTGCCAGCGGACCTGCAGGGGCCCCCTATGGCTACACCTTC. Protein product: CASGPAGAPYGYTF.

V usage is TRBV24-1 and J usage is TRBJ2-1, with 14 nucleotides matching TRBD2. CDR1 and CDR2 (germline): KGHDR, SFDVKD. With 4 bases clipped from V and 5 bases from J, the junction kept 3 bases outside the gene matches. This CDR3 contains 16 residues. The CDR3 here is CATSDPTSGGDNEQFF. The CDR3 bases are TGTGCCACCAGTGACCCGACTAGCGGGGGGGACAATGAGCAGTTCTTC.

The V call is TRBV9, the J call TRBJ2-6; D call uncertain. This CDR3 has 15 amino acids. Trimming took off 4 bases at V and 0 bases at J, with 8 bases between the two ends. CDR1 and CDR2 from the germline V gene are SGDLS and YYNGEE. The CDR3 DNA is TGTGCCAGCAGCCCAACGGGCTCTGGGGCCAACGTCCTGACTTTC. This encodes CASSPTGSGANVLTF.

This sequence joins TRBV10-3 and TRBJ2-2; 9 bases are a match to TRBD1. V lost 2 bases and J lost 11; bases outside the gene matches: 6. Per germline, CDR1 ENHRY and CDR2 SYGVKD. The CDR3 length is 14 residues. Here the CDR3 reads CAISEEQGALELFF. CDR3 coding DNA: TGTGCCATCAGTGAGGAACAGGGGGCGTTAGAGCTGTTTTTT.

The J gene is TRBJ1-2, the V gene TRBV19, with D possibly matching TRBD1 (6 bases). The germline CDR1 and CDR2 sequences are LNHDA and SQIVND (reference sequence). Between the trimmed V and J ends, which lost 4 bases and 3 bases, there was a span of 12 bases. CDR3 length equals 14 residues. In DNA form, the CDR3 reads TGTGCCAGTAGTACGGGGGGCGCAGACTATGGCTACACCTTC. Translated, it gives CASSTGGADYGYTF.

CDR3 protein: CASSEGQGINSPLHF. The CDR3 DNA reads TGTGCCAGCAGTGAGGGACAGGGAATTAATTCACCCCTCCACTTT. This sequence joins TRBV25-1 and TRBJ1-6, with TRBD1 identical over 9 bases. The CDR3 sequence is 15 residues long. V gave up 3 bases and J gave up 6 bases; unmatched junction bases: 3. Germline V gives CDR1 MGHDK, CDR2 SYGVNS. The variable domain in full, with the rest retrieved from reference TRBV25-1 and TRBJ1-6, is EADIYQTPRYLVIGTGKKITLECSQTMGHDKMYWYQQDPGMELHLIHYSYGVNSTEKGDLSSESTVSRIRTEHFPLTLESARPSHTSQYLCASSEGQGINSPLHFGNGTRLTVT.

The gene calls are TRBV29-1 and TRBJ1-5; D unclear. Germline-derived CDR1 and CDR2 are SQVTM and ANQGSEA. This CDR3 region has 14 residues. V lost 4 bases to trimming and J lost 1 base, with 11 bases between them. CDR3 DNA sequence: TGCAGCGTTGTTTCGGGGAACAGCAATCAGCCCCAGCATTTT. Its protein product is CSVVSGNSNQPQHF. Supplemented by reference TRBV29-1 and TRBJ1-5, the full variable domain reads SAVISQKPSRDICQRGTSLTIQCQVDSQVTMMFWYRQQPGQSLTLIATANQGSEATYESGFVIDKFPISRPNLTFSTLTVSNMSPEDSSIYLCSVVSGNSNQPQHFGDGTRLSIL.

This sequence joins TRBV5-6 and TRBJ2-7; 7 positions agree with TRBD2. Germline V gives CDR1 SGHDT, CDR2 YYEEEE. The CDR3 is made up of 11 amino acids. Trimming removed 6 bases from V and 7 bases from J; junction bases left unmatched: 4. For the CDR3, the DNA is TGTGCCAGCACTCGGGGAGGGGAGCAGTACTTC. Translation: CASTRGGEQYF.